This T cell receptor beta chain was identified during a study of T cells in Graves' hyperthyroidism and ophthalmopathy. Germline-derived CDR1 and CDR2 are GTSNPN and SVGIG (reference sequence). Trimming pared 4 bases from V and 3 bases from J, leaving 9 bases between. The CDR3 has 13 amino acids. Using RNA transcripts as the source, TCR beta CDR3 regions were amplified. TCR CDR3 regions were first amplified by RT-PCR with HTBI primers. TCRdb re-analysed the multiplex PCR reads in MiXCR, keeping a single row per CDR3 protein. The sample has around 350,000 distinct CDR3 sequences; 15% to 18% are singletons. This clonotype has at least ten counts.

The chain uses TRBV30 and TRBJ1-4; the D is unclear. Input material: blood. This receptor was identified in a woman younger than 30 with Graves' hyperthyroidism that later progressed to Graves' ophthalmopathy. The CDR3 DNA is TGTGCCTGGAACGCAGGTGCTAATGAAAAACTGTTTTTT. Amino acids: CAWNAGANEKLFF. Full variable domain (remainder filled in from reference TRBV30 and TRBJ1-4): SQTIHQWPATLVQPVGSPLSLECTVEGTSNPNLYWYRQAAGRGLQLLFYSVGIGQISSEVPQNLSASRPQDRQFILSSKKLLLSDSGFYLCAWNAGANEKLFFGSGTQLSVL.